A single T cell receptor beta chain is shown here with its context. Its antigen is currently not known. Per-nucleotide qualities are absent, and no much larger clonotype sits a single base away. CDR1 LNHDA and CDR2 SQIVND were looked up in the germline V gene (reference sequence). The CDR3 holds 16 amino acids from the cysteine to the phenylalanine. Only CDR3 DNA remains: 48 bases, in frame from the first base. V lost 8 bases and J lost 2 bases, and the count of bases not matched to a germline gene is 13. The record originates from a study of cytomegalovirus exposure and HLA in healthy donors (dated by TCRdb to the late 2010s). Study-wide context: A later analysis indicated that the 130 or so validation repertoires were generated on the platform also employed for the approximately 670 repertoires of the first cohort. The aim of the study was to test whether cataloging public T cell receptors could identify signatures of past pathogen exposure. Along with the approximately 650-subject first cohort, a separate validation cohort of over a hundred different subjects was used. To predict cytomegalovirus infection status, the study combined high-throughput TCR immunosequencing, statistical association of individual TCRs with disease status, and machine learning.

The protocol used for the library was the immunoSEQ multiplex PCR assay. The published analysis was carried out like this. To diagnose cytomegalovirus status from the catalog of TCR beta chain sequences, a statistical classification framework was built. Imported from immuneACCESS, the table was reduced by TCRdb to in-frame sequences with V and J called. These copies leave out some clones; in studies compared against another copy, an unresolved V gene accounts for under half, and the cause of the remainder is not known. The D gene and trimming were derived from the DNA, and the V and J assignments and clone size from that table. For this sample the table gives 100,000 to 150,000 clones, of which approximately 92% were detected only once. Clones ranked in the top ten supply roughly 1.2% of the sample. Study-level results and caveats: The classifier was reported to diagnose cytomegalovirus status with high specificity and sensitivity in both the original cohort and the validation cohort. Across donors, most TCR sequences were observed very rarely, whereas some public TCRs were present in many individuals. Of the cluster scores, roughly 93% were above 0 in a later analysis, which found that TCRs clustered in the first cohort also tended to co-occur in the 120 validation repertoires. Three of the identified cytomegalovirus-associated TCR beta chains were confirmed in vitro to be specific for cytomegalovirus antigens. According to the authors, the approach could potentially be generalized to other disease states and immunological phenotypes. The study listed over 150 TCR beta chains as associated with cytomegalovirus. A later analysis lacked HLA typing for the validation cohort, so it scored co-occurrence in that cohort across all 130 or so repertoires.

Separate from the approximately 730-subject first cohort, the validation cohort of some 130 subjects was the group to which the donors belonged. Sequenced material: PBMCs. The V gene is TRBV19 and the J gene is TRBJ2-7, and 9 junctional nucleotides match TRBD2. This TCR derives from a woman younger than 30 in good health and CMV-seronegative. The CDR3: CASANSNSGGTYEQYF. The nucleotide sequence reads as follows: TGTGCCAGTGCCAACTCCAATAGCGGGGGAACCTACGAGCAGTACTTC.